The sequence of this T cell receptor beta chain was determined in a study of blood T cell repertoires in COVID-19. Background on the study: Researchers got acute and convalescent COVID-19 samples from the United States, Italy and Spain. The cDNA or gDNA used as material had been derived from T cells, B-cell-depleted T cells, or PBMCs.

A few counts support this clone. In the study's own analysis: Amplification of reference gene primers was used by the study to estimate nucleated cell counts. Sequencing was performed with immunoSEQ multiplex PCR; in TCRdb, only in-frame clones are kept and a portion is missing. D and trimming come from the DNA, and the V and J calls and clone size come from that table. The table lists 150,000 to 200,000 clones, over 70% of them singletons. CDR3 length: 14 residues. J lost 8 bases, V lost 8 bases, and 13 bases had no gene match. CDR1 is MNHEY and CDR2 is SMNVEV in the germline V gene (reference sequence).

This receptor was obtained from a woman older than 75 with active or convalescent COVID-19. The sequenced sample consisted of peripheral blood. The chain has TRBV27 and TRBJ1-2; 8 nucleotides align to TRBD1. The CDR3 bases are TGTGCCAGCCTATCGAGGGACAGGAGTGAAGGCTACACCTTC. It specifies CASLSRDRSEGYTF.